Sequencing of this T cell receptor beta chain was carried out in a study of blood T cells in healthy people across ages. This clonotype occurred a few times. J lost 3 bases, V lost 7 bases, and 12 bases had no gene match. This CDR3 spans 18 amino acids. Germline V gives CDR1 MNHEY, CDR2 SVGEGT. Through a sample-barcoded 5' primer and a J-beta primer mix, a second PCR was run for roughly 6 to 12 cycles. TCRdb used MiXCR to reprocess the 5' RACE reads, holding one entry per CDR3 protein. The profile covers around 500,000 distinct CDR3 sequences, with around a quarter appearing a single time and about 3.9% taken by the ten largest. The same specimen was also included in a second study, on T cells of mothers and their children. From that study: Sequencing returned over 10 million TCR beta CDR3 reads per mother and some 3 million per child.

The V call is TRBV6-2 or TRBV6-3, the J call TRBJ2-2; TRBD1 aligns across 12 bases. This TCR derives from a boy younger than 10 in good health. The sample was blood. In DNA form, the CDR3 reads TGTGCCAGCAAGTATCGGCGGGGACAGGGGGCCGACACCGGGGAGCTGTTTTTT. Protein product: CASKYRRGQGADTGELFF.